The entry below gives a single TCR beta chain sequence along with its context. These data are taken from a study of blood T cell repertoires in COVID-19. The CDR3 has 13 amino acids. V was cut by 4 bases and J by 10 bases, with 15 bases left in between. CDR1 and CDR2 from the germline V gene are SGHTS and YDEGEE. Authors' processing steps: Reference gene primers were amplified, and this amplification served to estimate nucleated cell counts. Clones were read by immunoSEQ multiplex PCR, and TCRdb kept only the in-frame ones, dropping some. V and J calls and clone size follow that table, whereas D and trimming were derived from the DNA. The sample has 160,000 or so clones; approximately 85% are singletons.

V usage is TRBV5-8 and J usage is TRBJ2-1; a weak D match, TRBD2 (5 bases). The specimen was peripheral blood. This sequence was found in a woman aged 45 to 65 with COVID-19, enrolled during active disease. The DNA of the CDR3 is TGTGCCAGCAGCGAAGGGAGAGGCAAGGAGCAGTTCTTC. Translating gives CASSEGRGKEQFF.